This TCR beta chain was sequenced during a study of OX40 agonist ivuxolimab in advanced cancers. Remarks on this clone: Its antigen is still unknown.

Study-level findings and limits: Partial responders dosed at 0.1-3.0 mg/kg displayed clonal expansion ranking among the lowest.

The CDR3 covers 14 residues. Germline CDR1 is SGHRS and CDR2 is YFSETQ. V was clipped by 1 base and J by 4 bases, with 8 bases between them. Sequencing was performed with immunoSEQ multiplex PCR; in TCRdb, only in-frame clones are kept and a portion is missing. The sample holds approximately 76,000 clones, nearly 95% seen once. Researchers took blood at baseline, on cycle 4 day 1, and on cycle 7 day 1. This sequence was found in an adult with an advanced solid tumor such as melanoma, head and neck, liver or kidney cancer. Source: CD4+ or CD8+ T cells sorted from blood, taken in a trial of the OX40 agonist ivuxolimab. This chain joins TRBV5-1 and TRBJ2-2; D not certain. CDR3 in DNA: TGCGCCAGCAGCTTGACGGACGGCACCGGGGAGCTGTTTTTT. Its translation is CASSLTDGTGELFF.